The present T cell receptor (beta chain) was sequenced within a study of shared clonotypes between healthy human individuals (dated by TCRdb to about 2020). The study in broad terms: The cohort comprised two women and three men aged 18 to 49 years. For each donor, three plates each were used for CD4 naive and CD4 memory, two plates were used for CD8 naive, and one plate was used for CD8 memory. To estimate repertoire size and how much clonotypes are shared between individuals, the study performed deep sequencing of blood TCR repertoires from roughly five healthy adults. To increase sequencing depth and limit assay-specific biases, different laboratories used diverse techniques to prepare libraries and sequence TCR repertoires. Between about 0.94 and 8.9 billion PBMCs per donor were obtained by leukapheresis. Results and caveats for the whole study, not just this receptor: Larger estimated clonotype richness was generally found for naive subsets than for memory subsets. Sharing across several donors was observed for roughly 5% of naive CD4, around 3.5% of naive CD8, about 2.3% of memory CD4, and roughly 0.43% of memory CD8 clonotypes. Higher generation probabilities were observed for clonotypes shared by all four sorted-subset donors than for non-shared clonotypes. Even with the large sequencing depth, rarefaction of the sorted-subset datasets indicated that sequencing was incomplete. Based on pairwise subsampling, the degree of clonotype sharing among donors was expected to be affected by sequencing depth. The genetic and exposure-history diversity represented was limited by the small number of donors. Sampling was restricted to blood, and TCR repertoires in tissues likely differ from the TCR repertoires found in blood.

This clone occurred once. Its binding antigen is unknown. The record has no base qualities; no much larger clone is one base away. CD8 naive samples were obtained by positive selection for CCR7 among CD45RO-negative cells, yielding a CD45RA+CCR7+ population from which TemRA cells were excluded. The donors were healthy, HIV-negative adults with no recently reported acute infections or vaccinations. Only Caucasian adults living in Nashville, Tennessee, USA were represented among the donors. After blood collection by leukapheresis, PBMCs were isolated using Ficoll-Histopaque density gradient centrifugation and then cryopreserved in the vapor phase of liquid nitrogen. Analytical flow cytometry was used to check the purity and quantity of each magnetically sorted T cell population. Genomic DNA was isolated from every sorted fraction and measured by UV absorbance on a Nanodrop 2000c. Using the deep immunoSEQ assay, TCR CDR3 regions were amplified from genomic DNA by multiplex PCR. Extracted genomic DNA from each cell subset was spread evenly across all wells of several immunoSEQ 96-well plates, with each plate serving as a replicate. For sorted subsets, approximately 0.2 ug of genomic DNA, equivalent to around 29,000 T cell genomes, went into each replicate PCR. The purified libraries were quantified using a Qubit 3.0 fluorometer, sized with a Bioanalyzer 2100, and then quantified again using the KAPA Library Quantification kit. Every immunoSEQ 96-well plate was sequenced on a dedicated single-read 150-cycle Illumina NextSeq 550 flow cell. The authors processed their data as follows. Because the immunoSEQ output held only junctional sequences and lacked quality scores, the filtering could not match the filtering applied to full-length reads. To assign V/J genes and CDR3, sequences were annotated against IMGT germline references using PyIR, a Python wrapper for IgBLAST v1.9. Any read was removed if the V/J assignment was weak (E-value above 1e-6), the CDR3 was missing, or the read contained stop codons, out-of-frame junctions, or ambiguous translated residues. V3J clonotypes were defined by identical inferred V gene, J gene, and CDR3 amino acid sequence. To compute the percentage overlap between repertoires, the number of shared unique clonotypes was divided by the size of the smaller repertoire. Repertoire richness was assessed with RTK rarefaction, the Chao1 estimator, and Recon v2.1 estimates of unobserved clonotypes. Generation probabilities for all TCRbeta clonotypes obtained by the gDNA method from a handful of donors were computed using OLGA. This is the immuneACCESS table as TCRdb keeps it, with only in-frame sequences that have V and J called. A part of the clones is gone; compared with another copy, unresolved V genes explain less than half, and the rest is unexplained. The DNA was the basis for D and trimming; V, J and clone size are from that table. The sample contains hundreds of thousands of clones, about 92% of them found a single time. Together, the top ten hold approximately 25% of the sample.

The CDR3 has 16 amino acids, counting the end cysteine and phenylalanine. The DNA shown is the 48-base CDR3, in frame from base 1. Trimming accounts for 4 bases at V and 4 bases at J, while the number of junction bases matched to no gene is 12. As encoded in the germline V gene (reference sequence), CDR1 is SGHNT while CDR2 is YYREEE. The receptor chain draws on TRBV5-4 and TRBJ2-5; 8 of the junction bases match TRBD2. Sequencing was done on a sample of naive CD8+ T cells sorted from blood. The cell subset or site label of this sample denotes: CD45RA+CCR7+. The sequence was obtained from a man younger than 45 in good health. The CDR3 reads CASSDSTGSGGETQYF. The DNA sequence is as follows: TGTGCCAGCAGCGACAGCACAGGGAGCGGGGGAGAGACCCAGTACTTC. With all but the CDR3 taken from the reference TRBV5-4 and TRBJ2-5 genes, the full variable domain is: ETGVTQSPTHLIKTRGQQVTLRCSSQSGHNTVSWYQQALGQGPQFIFQYYREEENGRGNFPPRFSGLQFPNYSSELNVNALELDDSALYLCASSDSTGSGGETQYFGPGTRLLVL.